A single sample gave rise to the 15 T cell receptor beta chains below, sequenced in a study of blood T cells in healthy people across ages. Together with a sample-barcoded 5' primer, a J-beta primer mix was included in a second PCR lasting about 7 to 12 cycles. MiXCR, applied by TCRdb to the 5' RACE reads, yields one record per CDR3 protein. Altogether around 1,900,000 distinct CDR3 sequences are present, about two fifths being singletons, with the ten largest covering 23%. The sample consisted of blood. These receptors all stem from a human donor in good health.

The CDR3 nucleotides read TGTGCCACCAGAGACAGGGGAGCCGGGGAGCTGTTTTTT. Amino acids: CATRDRGAGELFF. The chain combines TRBV24-1 with TRBJ2-2; 8 positions agree with TRBD1. From germline, CDR1 is KGHDR and CDR2 SFDVKD. V gave up 7 bases and J gave up 6 bases; unmatched junction bases: 3. The CDR3 length is 13 residues.

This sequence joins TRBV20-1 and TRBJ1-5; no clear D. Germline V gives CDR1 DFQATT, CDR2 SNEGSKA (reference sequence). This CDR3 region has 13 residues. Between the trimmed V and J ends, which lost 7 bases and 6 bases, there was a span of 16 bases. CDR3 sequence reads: CSVMMDIGQPQHF. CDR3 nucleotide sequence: TGCAGTGTTATGATGGATATCGGTCAGCCCCAGCATTTT.

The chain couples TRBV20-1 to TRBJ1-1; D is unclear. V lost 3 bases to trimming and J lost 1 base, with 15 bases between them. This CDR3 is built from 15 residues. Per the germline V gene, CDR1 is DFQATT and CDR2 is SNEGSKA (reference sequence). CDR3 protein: CSASSAGQGNTEAFF. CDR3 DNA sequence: TGCAGTGCTAGCTCCGCAGGTCAAGGGAACACTGAAGCTTTCTTT.

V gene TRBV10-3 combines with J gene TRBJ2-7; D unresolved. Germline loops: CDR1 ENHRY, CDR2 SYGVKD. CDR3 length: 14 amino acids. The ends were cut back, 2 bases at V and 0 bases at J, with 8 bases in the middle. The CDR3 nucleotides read TGTGCCATCAGTGAGAATACGGACTCCTACGAGCAGTACTTC. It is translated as CAISENTDSYEQYF.

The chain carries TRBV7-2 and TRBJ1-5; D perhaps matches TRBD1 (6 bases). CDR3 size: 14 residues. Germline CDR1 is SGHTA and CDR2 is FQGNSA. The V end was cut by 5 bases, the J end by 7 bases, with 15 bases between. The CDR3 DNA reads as TGTGCCAGCAGCCAACAGGGCTCCGAGCAGCCCCAGCATTTT. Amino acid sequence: CASSQQGSEQPQHF. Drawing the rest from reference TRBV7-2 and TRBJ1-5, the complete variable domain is GAGVSQSPSNKVTEKGKDVELRCDPISGHTALYWYRQSLGQGLEFLIYFQGNSAPDKSGLPSDRFSAERTGGSVSTLTIQRTQQEDSAVYLCASSQQGSEQPQHFGDGTRLSIL.

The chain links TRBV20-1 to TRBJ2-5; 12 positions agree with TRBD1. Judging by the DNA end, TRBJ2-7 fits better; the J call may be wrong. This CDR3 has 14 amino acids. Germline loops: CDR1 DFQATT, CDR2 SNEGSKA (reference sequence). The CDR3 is CSAVPGQGAGEQYF. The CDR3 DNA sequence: TGCAGTGCTGTGCCGGGACAGGGGGCCGGCGAGCAGTACTTC.

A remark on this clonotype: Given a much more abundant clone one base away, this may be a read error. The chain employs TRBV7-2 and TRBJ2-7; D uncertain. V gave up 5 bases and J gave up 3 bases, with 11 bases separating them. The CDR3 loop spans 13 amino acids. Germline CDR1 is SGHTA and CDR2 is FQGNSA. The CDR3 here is CASSPPAVYEQYF. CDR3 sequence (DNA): TGTGCCAGCAGCCCCCCCGCGGTCTACGAGCAGTACTTC.

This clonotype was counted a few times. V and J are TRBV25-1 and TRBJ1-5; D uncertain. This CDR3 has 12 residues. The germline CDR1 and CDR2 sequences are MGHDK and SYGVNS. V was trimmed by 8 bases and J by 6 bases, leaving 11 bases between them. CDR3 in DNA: TGTGCCAGCGGTTCGGGCAGTCAGCCCCAGCATTTT. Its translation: CASGSGSQPQHF.

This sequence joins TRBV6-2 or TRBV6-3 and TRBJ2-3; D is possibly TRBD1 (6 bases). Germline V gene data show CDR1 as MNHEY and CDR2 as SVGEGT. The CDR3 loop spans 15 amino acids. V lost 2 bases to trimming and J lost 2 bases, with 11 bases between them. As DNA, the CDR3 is TGTGCCAGCAGTTACGGGACACTCGCCACAGATACGCAGTATTTT. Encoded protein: CASSYGTLATDTQYF.

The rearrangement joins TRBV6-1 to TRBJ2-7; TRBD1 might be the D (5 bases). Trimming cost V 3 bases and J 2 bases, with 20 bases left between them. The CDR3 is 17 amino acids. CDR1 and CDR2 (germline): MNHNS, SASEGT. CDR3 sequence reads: CASSDPNTGLLTYEQYF. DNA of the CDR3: TGTGCCAGCAGTGACCCGAACACAGGTCTATTAACCTACGAGCAGTACTTC.

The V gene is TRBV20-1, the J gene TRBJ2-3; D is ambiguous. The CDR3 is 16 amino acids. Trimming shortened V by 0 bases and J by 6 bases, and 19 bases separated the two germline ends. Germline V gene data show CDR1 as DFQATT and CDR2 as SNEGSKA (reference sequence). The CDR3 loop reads CSARDFRPPPEDTQYF. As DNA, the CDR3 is TGCAGTGCTAGAGATTTTAGACCACCCCCGGAGGATACGCAGTATTTT.

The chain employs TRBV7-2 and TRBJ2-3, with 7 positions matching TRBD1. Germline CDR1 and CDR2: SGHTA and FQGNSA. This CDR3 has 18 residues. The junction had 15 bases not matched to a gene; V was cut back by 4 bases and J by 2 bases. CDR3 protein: CASSSRGRTGRPTDTQYF. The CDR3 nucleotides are TGTGCCAGCAGCTCCCGGGGCAGGACAGGTCGACCCACAGATACGCAGTATTTT.

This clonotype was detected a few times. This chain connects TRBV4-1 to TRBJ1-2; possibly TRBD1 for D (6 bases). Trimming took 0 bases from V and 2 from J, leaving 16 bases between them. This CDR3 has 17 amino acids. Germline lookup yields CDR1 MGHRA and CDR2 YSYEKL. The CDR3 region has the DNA TGCGCCAGCAGCCAAGATCAAGTTCAGGGGTTCAACTATGGCTACACCTTC. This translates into CASSQDQVQGFNYGYTF.

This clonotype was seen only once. CDR3 coding DNA: TGTGCCAGCAGTTTATCCCTAGCGGGGGGGTGTAATGAGCAGTTCTTC. Encoded protein: CASSLSLAGGCNEQFF. This sequence joins TRBV12-3 or TRBV12-4 and TRBJ2-1, with TRBD2 matching over 12 bases. This CDR3 is built from 16 residues. Germline trimming cut 2 bases from V and 7 bases from J; bases unmatched to any gene: 6.

DNA of the CDR3: TGTGCCAGCAGCTTACCCGGGACAGGGTATGAAAAACTGTTTTTT. This translates into CASSLPGTGYEKLFF. This chain joins TRBV7-9 and TRBJ1-4; 9 nucleotides match TRBD1. Germline V lookup: CDR1 SEHNR, CDR2 FQNEAQ (reference sequence). The trim removed 2 bases at V and 6 bases at J, leaving 4 bases unmatched. This CDR3 has 15 amino acids.